These 13 T cell receptor beta chains originate from one sample sequenced in a study of CD4 T cells in lung cancer. PBMCs were cultured roughly 14 days with mutant 27-mer peptides, then restimulated with peptide-pulsed autologous B cells. Sorting by cytokine capture selected live IFNgamma-secreting T cells after peptide-pulsed B cell restimulation. Limiting-dilution expansion used approximately 3 or 11 sorted cells per well for roughly 13 to 21 days. Sequencing used immunoSEQ multiplex PCR; TCRdb keeps in-frame clones, though not all of them. The table shows approximately 1,800 clones, with less than 75% occurring only once. Antigen specificity for these receptors is unknown. Sequencing input: a CD4+ T cell line or clone grown in culture. The receptors here all came from a woman aged 55-75 years with non-small cell lung cancer. Some clones in this sample may be carry-over from other donors' samples.

The chain combines TRBV18 with TRBJ1-3, with TRBD1 matching 7 bases. V was clipped by 3 bases and J by 0 bases; unmatched bases: 11. The CDR3 extends over 18 amino acids. Germline CDR1 and CDR2: KGHSH and LQKENI. This CDR3 is CASSPPRPGGFSGNTIYF. The CDR3 nucleotides are TGTGCCAGCTCACCCCCGAGGCCAGGGGGTTTCTCTGGAAACACCATATATTTT.

This clone was counted a single time. The rearrangement uses TRBV5-1 and TRBJ2-5; D unclear. V shed 1 base and J shed 5 bases, with 6 bases lying between them. This CDR3 is 12 amino acids long. The germline V gene has CDR1 SGHRS and CDR2 YFSETQ. In nucleotides, the CDR3 is TGCGCCAGCAGCTTGAACACGGAGACCCAGTACTTC. It translates to CASSLNTETQYF.

The gene calls are TRBV27 and TRBJ1-3; D ambiguous. The ends were cut back, 6 bases at V and 0 bases at J, with 9 bases in the middle. There are 14 residues in the CDR3. Germline assignment: CDR1 MNHEY and CDR2 SMNVEV (reference sequence). CDR3 in DNA: TGTGCCAGCAGCGACCGAAGCTCTGGAAACACCATATATTTT. It translates to CASSDRSSGNTIYF.

The chain joins TRBV28 to TRBJ2-7; D gene uncertain. Trimming cost V 6 bases and J 0 bases, with 12 bases left between them. CDR1 is MDHEN and CDR2 is SYDVKM in the germline V gene. The CDR3 runs to 14 residues. CDR3: CASSFAPSSYEQYF. Written as DNA, the CDR3 is TGTGCCAGCAGCTTCGCGCCTAGCTCCTACGAGCAGTACTTC.

This clone was counted only a few times. The chain has TRBV10-3 and TRBJ1-2, with D perhaps matching TRBD1 (6 bases). CDR3 size: 14 residues. CDR1 is ENHRY and CDR2 is SYGVKD in the germline V gene. The germline V and J ends were trimmed by 3 bases and 4 bases, with 12 bases remaining between them. CDR3 nucleotide sequence: TGTGCCATCAGTGAAAACAGGGACTCCTATGGCTACACCTTC. Amino acids: CAISENRDSYGYTF.

The chain carries TRBV27 and TRBJ2-5; D gene unclear. Germline V lookup: CDR1 MNHEY, CDR2 SMNVEV (reference sequence). This CDR3 region has 13 residues. V lost 5 bases, J lost 5 bases, and 12 bases lay in between. CDR3 DNA sequence: TGTGCCAGCAGTCCAAGACGGTGGGAGACCCAGTACTTC. Translation gives CASSPRRWETQYF.

There are a few counts of this clone. The chain couples TRBV18 to TRBJ2-7; D is uncertain. Trimming left V 6 bases short and J 0 bases short, with 15 bases between. Per the germline V gene, CDR1 is KGHSH and CDR2 is LQKENI. There are 15 residues in the CDR3. CDR3 sequence (DNA): TGTGCCAGCTCCCAGGAACAGATTAACTCCTACGAGCAGTACTTC. Protein: CASSQEQINSYEQYF.

This rearrangement joins TRBV5-1 to TRBJ2-7, with a possible D match to TRBD2 (5 bases). From germline, CDR1 is SGHRS and CDR2 YFSETQ. The CDR3 has 14 amino acids. Trimming shortened V by 3 bases and J by 3 bases, and 13 bases separated the two germline ends. The CDR3: CASSSRTWDYEQYF. CDR3 in DNA: TGCGCCAGCAGCTCAAGGACTTGGGACTACGAGCAGTACTTC.

The genes are TRBV6-5 and TRBJ1-2; maybe TRBD1 (6 bases). Germline CDR1 is MNHEY and CDR2 is SVGAGI. The CDR3 extends over 14 amino acids. The V and J ends lost 0 bases and 4 bases respectively, with 9 bases between them. The CDR3 reads CASSYSTGGYGYTF. CDR3 DNA: TGTGCCAGCAGTTACTCGACAGGAGGCTATGGCTACACCTTC.

The chain has TRBV6-6 and TRBJ1-3; TRBD1 agrees at 11 bases. After removal of 5 bases from V and 4 bases from J, the junction contained 4 bases not matched to a gene. Looked up from germline, CDR1 is MNHNY and CDR2 is SVGAGI (reference sequence). The CDR3 is 15 amino acids. CDR3 amino acids: CASSQDRGPGNTIYF. CDR3 sequence (DNA): TGTGCCAGCAGTCAGGACAGGGGGCCGGGAAACACCATATATTTT.

This clone was counted a single time. The chain is built from TRBV27 and TRBJ1-1, with 7 bases matching TRBD1. The CDR3 covers 15 residues. Germline V gene lookup returns CDR1 MNHEY and CDR2 SMNVEV (reference sequence). Trimming at V came to 5 bases and at J to 6 bases, leaving 12 bases not matched to a gene. The CDR3 sequence is CASSPSATGQAEAFF. The CDR3 DNA follows: TGTGCCAGCAGTCCCTCCGCGACAGGGCAGGCTGAAGCTTTCTTT.

The sample holds a few counts of this clone. CDR3 in amino acids: CASSLGQQGQYGYTF. CDR3 sequence (DNA): TGTGCCAGCAGCTTAGGTCAGCAGGGGCAGTATGGCTACACCTTC. The V and J genes are TRBV7-9 and TRBJ1-2; perhaps TRBD1 as D (6 bases). This CDR3 has 15 amino acids. Looked up from germline, CDR1 is SEHNR and CDR2 is FQNEAQ (reference sequence). V was shortened by 1 base and J by 5 bases, with 14 bases between the two germline ends.

The CDR3 coding sequence is TGTGCCAGCAGCATCCGGGCCGGGTTTTACAATGAGCAGTTCTTC. It codes for CASSIRAGFYNEQFF. The V and J genes are TRBV6-1 and TRBJ2-1; D gene ambiguous. The CDR3 contains 15 residues. The V end lost 6 bases, the J end lost 4 bases, and 16 bases lay between the germline ends. Germline V gene lookup returns CDR1 MNHNS and CDR2 SASEGT.